This entry lists 27 T cell receptor beta chains sequenced from one sample in a study of technical replicates of blood from a handful of donors (dated by TCRdb to 2016 to 2017). Library preparation used the immunoSEQ multiplex PCR assay. TCRdb retrieved this table from immuneACCESS and kept in-frame rearrangements only. Not all clones are present; in checked studies, unresolved V genes account for under half, and no reason is known for the remainder. The table for this sample lists some 73,000 clones; more than 85% of them were counted only once. The top ten clones comprise approximately 4.6% of the sample. The sequencing sample was made of PBMCs. Receptor source: a human donor in good health. Some clones in this sample may be carry-over from other donors' samples.

This clone was picked up one time. The gene calls are TRBV23-1 and TRBJ2-5; 7 positions agree with TRBD2. TRBV23-1 is an ORF, and what it does is uncertain. The length of the CDR3 is 16 residues. The V gene end was trimmed by 4 bases and the J gene end by 6 bases; junction bases not matched to a gene: 14. DNA of the CDR3: TGCGCCAGCAGTCCCGTGACAGCTAAGGGAGGGAAGACCCAGTACTTC. Protein sequence: CASSPVTAKGGKTQYF.

The chain is built from TRBV7-3 and TRBJ2-1; 7 bases are shared with TRBD2. The V segment lost 4 bases and the J segment 7 bases; nucleotides outside the gene matches: 10. Germline CDR1 and CDR2: SGHTA and FQGTGA. This CDR3 spans 15 amino acids. The CDR3 reads CASSSRTGTMNEQFF. The CDR3 DNA follows: TGTGCCAGCAGCTCCAGAACCGGGACTATGAATGAGCAGTTCTTC.

V is TRBV7-2 and J is TRBJ1-1; D is perhaps TRBD1 (6 bases). The CDR3 runs to 15 residues. Deletions cut 7 bases from V and 8 bases from J, with 23 bases between. The germline gives CDR1 SGHTA, CDR2 FQGNSA. The CDR3 spells CASTLGGATRGEAFF. The CDR3 DNA reads as TGTGCCAGCACCCTTGGGGGGGCCACCCGAGGGGAAGCTTTCTTT. The full variable domain, completed using reference TRBV7-2 and TRBJ1-1, is GAGVSQSPSNKVTEKGKDVELRCDPISGHTALYWYRQSLGQGLEFLIYFQGNSAPDKSGLPSDRFSAERTGGSVSTLTIQRTQQEDSAVYLCASTLGGATRGEAFFGQGTRLTVV.

The J gene is TRBJ2-7, the V gene TRBV4-2; TRBD2 is a possible D gene (6 bases). Germline assignment: CDR1 LGHNA and CDR2 YNFKEQ. V was cut by 3 bases and J by 6 bases, with 12 bases left in between. There are 13 residues in the CDR3. CDR3 nucleotide sequence: TGTGCCAGCAGCCAGGAGGGAGCAGGCGAGCAGTACTTC. It yields the protein CASSQEGAGEQYF.

The V call is TRBV6-1, the J call TRBJ1-2; tentatively, D is TRBD1 (5 bases). The germline V gene encodes CDR1 MNHNS and CDR2 SASEGT. The CDR3 has 14 amino acids. Trimming removed 1 base from V and 6 bases from J, with 12 bases in between. The CDR3 DNA is TGTGCCAGCAGTGAAGGGGCAGGGTCTAATGGCTACACCTTC. Protein sequence: CASSEGAGSNGYTF.

The chain joins TRBV9 to TRBJ2-7; tentative D call: TRBD2 (6 bases). V lost 4 bases and J 1 base, leaving 15 bases between the germline ends. This CDR3 spans 15 amino acids. CDR1 SGDLS and CDR2 YYNGEE come from the germline V gene. CDR3 bases: TGTGCCAGCAGCACAGCGGGCGGGTTTTCCTACGAGCAGTACTTC. It yields the protein CASSTAGGFSYEQYF.

The J gene is TRBJ2-5, the V gene TRBV5-6; TRBD2 aligns across 13 bases. Looked up from germline, CDR1 is SGHDT and CDR2 is YYEEEE. This CDR3 has 19 residues. Trimming at V came to 0 bases and at J to 5 bases, leaving 13 bases not matched to a gene. CDR3 loop: CASSLVTSGGAVLRETQYF. The CDR3 bases are TGTGCCAGCAGCTTGGTTACTAGCGGGGGGGCTGTTCTTCGGGAGACCCAGTACTTC.

The chain has TRBV7-8 and TRBJ1-1; D is perhaps TRBD1 (6 bases). V was pared by 5 bases and J by 7 bases, with 11 bases between. This CDR3 contains 12 residues. The germline V gene has CDR1 SGHVS and CDR2 FQNEAQ. CDR3 protein: CASSPLGGEAFF. CDR3 nucleotide sequence: TGTGCCAGCAGCCCCCTAGGGGGTGAAGCTTTCTTT.

The gene calls are TRBV2 and TRBJ1-6; D is unclear. Trimming shortened V by 6 bases and J by 7 bases, and 16 bases separated the two germline ends. Germline-derived CDR1 and CDR2 are SNHLY and FYNNEI. This CDR3 has 15 residues. CDR3 region: CASSRVRSGNSPLHF. The CDR3 bases are TGTGCCAGCAGCCGGGTCAGGTCGGGGAATTCACCCCTCCACTTT.

The genes are TRBV19 and TRBJ2-6; D call uncertain. The germline V and J ends were trimmed by 3 bases and 4 bases, with 13 bases remaining between them. The CDR3 consists of 16 residues. The germline gives CDR1 LNHDA, CDR2 SQIVND (reference sequence). The CDR3: CASSIVESSGANVLTF. The DNA of the CDR3 is TGTGCCAGTAGTATTGTGGAGTCTTCCGGGGCCAACGTCCTGACTTTC.

The genes are TRBV2 and TRBJ1-5; TRBD1 is a possible D gene (6 bases). The CDR3 runs 14 residues. Germline V CDR1 and CDR2: SNHLY, FYNNEI. Trimming took off 6 bases at V and 1 base at J, with 10 bases between the two ends. For the CDR3, the DNA is TGTGCCAGCAGCCTAACAGGGAGCAATCAGCCCCAGCATTTT. As protein: CASSLTGSNQPQHF.

V and J are TRBV5-4 and TRBJ2-1; TRBD2 might be the D (6 bases). The CDR3 runs 17 residues. Germline-derived CDR1 and CDR2 are SGHNT and YYREEE (reference sequence). V lost 9 bases and J 7 bases, leaving 29 bases between the germline ends. The CDR3 region is CATTPGPGVTSVNEQFF. CDR3 in DNA: TGTGCCACCACACCGGGACCGGGAGTAACGTCCGTAAATGAGCAGTTCTTC.

The CDR3, as DNA: TGTGCCAGCAGAACTGAGACAGGGTTTACTGAAGCTTTCTTT. Translation gives CASRTETGFTEAFF. This chain connects TRBV6-5 to TRBJ1-1; the match to TRBD1 covers 7 bases. This CDR3 spans 14 amino acids. Germline values: CDR1 MNHEY, CDR2 SVGAGI. Losses at the gene ends were 6 bases for V and 5 bases for J; bases not matched to a gene: 9.

This chain connects TRBV4-1 to TRBJ1-3; no clear D. The CDR3 totals 16 residues. The V end was cut by 0 bases, the J end by 3 bases, with 12 bases between. Looked up from germline, CDR1 is MGHRA and CDR2 is YSYEKL. CDR3 sequence (DNA): TGCGCCAGCAGCCAAGATCCTCGGGGTAATGGAAACACCATATATTTT. Translating it yields CASSQDPRGNGNTIYF.

The chain recombines TRBV5-1 with TRBJ2-7; tentatively, D is TRBD1 (5 bases). The CDR3 length is 13 residues. Per germline, CDR1 SGHRS and CDR2 YFSETQ. V was pared by 3 bases and J by 2 bases, with 9 bases between. CDR3 sequence (DNA): TGCGCCAGCAGCTCCGACAGTACCTACGAGCAGTACTTC. It encodes CASSSDSTYEQYF.

J is TRBJ2-7 and V is TRBV7-2; no firm D call. Germline CDR1 and CDR2: SGHTA and FQGNSA. V gave up 1 base and J gave up 6 bases, with 7 bases separating them. The CDR3 runs to 12 residues. CDR3 nucleotides: TGTGCCAGCAGCTTAGATACGGGCGAGCAGTACTTC. It yields the protein CASSLDTGEQYF.

CDR3 in amino acids: CASSLIGTGSNEKLFF. In DNA, the CDR3 is TGTGCCAGCAGCCTAATCGGGACAGGATCGAATGAAAAACTGTTTTTT. J is TRBJ1-4 and V is TRBV7-9; 8 nucleotides agree with TRBD1. There are 16 residues in the CDR3. Germline assignment: CDR1 SEHNR and CDR2 FQNEAQ (reference sequence). After removal of 5 bases from V and 5 bases from J, the junction contained 10 bases not matched to a gene. Combining the CDR3 with reference TRBV7-9 and TRBJ1-4 gives the whole variable domain DTGVSQNPRHKITKRGQNVTFRCDPISEHNRLYWYRQTLGQGPEFLTYFQNEAQLEKSRLLSDRFSAERPKGSFSTLEIQRTEQGDSAMYLCASSLIGTGSNEKLFFGSGTQLSVL.

The chain combines TRBV10-3 with TRBJ1-5; 8 bases fit TRBD1. The CDR3 runs to 15 residues. V gave up 4 bases and J gave up 6 bases; unmatched junction bases: 8. The germline V gene has CDR1 ENHRY and CDR2 SYGVKD. The CDR3 region is CAISADRGQPQPQHF. The DNA of the CDR3 is TGTGCCATCAGTGCAGACAGGGGCCAGCCTCAGCCCCAGCATTTT.

The chain recombines TRBV14 with TRBJ2-1; 9 bases line up with TRBD2. Germline trimming cut 1 base from V and 7 bases from J; bases unmatched to any gene: 5. CDR1 is SGHDN and CDR2 is FVKESK in the germline V gene. The CDR3 totals 15 residues. CDR3 sequence (DNA): TGTGCCAGCAGCCAAGTGGCGGGGGGGGTTAATGAGCAGTTCTTC. Protein: CASSQVAGGVNEQFF.

This clone has more than one count but fewer than ten. V gene TRBV7-9 combines with J gene TRBJ1-5; D gene ambiguous. The germline gives CDR1 SEHNR, CDR2 FQNEAQ (reference sequence). V shed 3 bases and J shed 5 bases, with 14 bases lying between them. The CDR3 is made up of 15 amino acids. This chain's CDR3 is CASSFSGKKDQPQHF. In nucleotides, the CDR3 is TGTGCCAGCAGCTTCTCCGGGAAAAAAGATCAGCCCCAGCATTTT.

This chain uses TRBV2 with TRBJ2-5; D not resolved. CDR3 length: 11 residues. V was cut by 2 bases and J by 5 bases, with 3 bases left in between. In germline, CDR1 is SNHLY, CDR2 FYNNEI. The CDR3 DNA follows: TGTGCCAGCAGTGAAAGCGAGACCCAGTACTTC. Its protein is CASSESETQYF.

This clone was detected a few times. The genes are TRBV19 and TRBJ2-5; D is perhaps TRBD2 (6 bases). In germline, CDR1 is LNHDA, CDR2 SQIVND (reference sequence). This CDR3 is built from 15 residues. V was pared by 6 bases and J by 5 bases, with 19 bases between. CDR3 region: CASSPIGGETETQYF. The CDR3 region has the DNA TGTGCCAGTAGCCCCATCGGCGGGGAGACGGAGACCCAGTACTTC.

The chain links TRBV27 to TRBJ2-4; no definite D call. This CDR3 region has 18 residues. V lost 3 bases and J 0 bases, leaving 18 bases between the germline ends. CDR1 MNHEY and CDR2 SMNVEV come from the germline V gene (reference sequence). The CDR3 loop is CASSFPILILEAKNIQYF. CDR3 bases: TGTGCCAGCAGTTTCCCAATACTAATACTCGAAGCCAAAAACATTCAGTACTTC.

This clone was picked up one time. This sequence joins TRBV20-1 and TRBJ2-1; D ambiguous. The CDR3 extends over 11 amino acids. Between the trimmed V and J ends, which lost 5 bases and 7 bases, there was a span of 9 bases. Per germline, CDR1 DFQATT and CDR2 SNEGSKA (reference sequence). CDR3 in DNA: TGCAGTGCTGACGACTTTAATGAGCAGTTCTTC. Encoded protein: CSADDFNEQFF.

The chain couples TRBV7-9 to TRBJ1-3; 7 bases align to TRBD1. CDR1 is SEHNR and CDR2 is FQNEAQ in the germline V gene (reference sequence). Losses at the gene ends were 2 bases for V and 6 bases for J; bases not matched to a gene: 19. There are 19 residues in the CDR3. In DNA, the CDR3 is TGTGCCAGCAGCTTACCCCGGGACAGCCATACCTCTTACGAAAACACCATATATTTT. This gives the protein CASSLPRDSHTSYENTIYF.

This chain connects TRBV7-2 to TRBJ2-7; maybe TRBD1 (5 bases). From germline, CDR1 is SGHTA and CDR2 FQGNSA. CDR3 length: 13 residues. With 3 bases removed from V and 2 bases from J, the gap between germline ends came to 8 bases. The CDR3 here is CASSLDKPYEQYF. For the CDR3, the DNA is TGTGCCAGCAGCTTGGACAAGCCCTACGAGCAGTACTTC.

This chain joins TRBV5-1 and TRBJ2-1; 7 bases agree with TRBD1. J gave up 3 bases and V 5 bases, and 5 bases lay outside the gene matches. The CDR3 extends over 14 amino acids. Germline V gene sequence: CDR1 SGHRS, CDR2 YFSETQ. The CDR3 reads CASRTGTDYNEQFF. CDR3 DNA: TGCGCCAGCAGAACCGGGACAGACTACAATGAGCAGTTCTTC.